These 9 T cell receptor beta chains were all obtained from the same sample, sequenced in a study of CXCR3-negative and CXCR3-positive naive CD8 T cells. Via 5' RACE with UMI labels, TRB cDNA libraries were prepared. After re-calling the 5' RACE reads, TCRdb lists one entry per CDR3 protein, DNA absent. The sample totals roughly 70,000 distinct CDR3 sequences; its top ten clones hold approximately 1.5%. Input material: naive CXCR3- CD8+ T cells from blood. Specified subset: CD45RO-CCR7+CD27+CD95- naive CD8+ T cells lacking CXCR3 (TNR3-). The receptors come from a human donor in good health. Some clones in this sample may be carry-over from other donors' samples.

The gene calls are TRBV20-1 and TRBJ1-1; TCRdb lists TRBD1, though no DNA is available to test this call. Germline V CDR1 and CDR2: DFQATT, SNEGSKA (reference sequence). This CDR3 has 13 amino acids. The CDR3 sequence is CSAPGTPKGEAFF.

This chain connects TRBV20-1 to TRBJ2-7; with no DNA, the TCRdb D assignment of TRBD1 cannot be verified. Germline V gene lookup returns CDR1 DFQATT and CDR2 SNEGSKA (reference sequence). The CDR3 has 15 amino acids. CDR3 in amino acids: CSAQIASGGVYEQYF.

The CDR3 protein is CASSLEGSPGETQYF. The V gene is TRBV5-1, the J gene TRBJ2-5; there is no DNA to check the TCRdb D call of TRBD1. CDR3 size: 15 residues. Germline CDR1 is SGHRS and CDR2 is YFSETQ.

The chain links TRBV29-1 to TRBJ2-1. The germline V gene encodes CDR1 SQVTM and CDR2 ANQGSEA. The CDR3 consists of 11 residues. This CDR3 is CSVESYNEQFF.

The CDR3 spells CASSEGGGGGRYEQYF. The rearrangement uses TRBV6-1 and TRBJ2-7; TCRdb designates TRBD2, a call that cannot be tested without DNA. Germline V CDR1 and CDR2: MNHNS, SASEGT. This CDR3 has 16 amino acids.

The chain uses TRBV6-4 and TRBJ2-3; the D gene TCRdb calls, TRBD2, cannot be checked with no DNA. Germline CDR1 reads MRHNA; CDR2 reads SNTAGT. The CDR3 has 16 amino acids. CDR3 region: CASSEAGTSSADTQCF.

This sequence joins TRBV28 and TRBJ2-2; TCRdb indicates TRBD1, and absent DNA this call remains unverified. CDR3 length: 19 amino acids. CDR1 is MDHEN, CDR2 SYDVKM, per germline. CDR3 loop: CASSSSSGTGEGHTGELFF.

J is TRBJ2-7 and V is TRBV29-1; TCRdb returns TRBD2, unconfirmable since there is no DNA. This CDR3 comprises 14 residues. Germline CDR1 reads SQVTM; CDR2 reads ANQGSEA. CDR3 region: CSVLGIAGAYEQYF.

CDR3 sequence: CACKGLGNQPQHF. This chain links TRBV30 with TRBJ1-5; TCRdb designates TRBD1, a call that cannot be tested without DNA. Germline V gene lookup returns CDR1 GTSNPN and CDR2 SVGIG (reference sequence). This CDR3 region has 13 residues.